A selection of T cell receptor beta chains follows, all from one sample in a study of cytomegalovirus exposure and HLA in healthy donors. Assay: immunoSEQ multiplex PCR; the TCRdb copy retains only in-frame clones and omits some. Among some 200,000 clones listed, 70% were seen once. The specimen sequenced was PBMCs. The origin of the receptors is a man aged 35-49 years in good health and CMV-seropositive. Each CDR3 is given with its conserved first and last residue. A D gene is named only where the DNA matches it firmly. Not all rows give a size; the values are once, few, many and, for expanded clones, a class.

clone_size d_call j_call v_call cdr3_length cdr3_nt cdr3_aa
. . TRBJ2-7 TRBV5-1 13 TGCGCCAGCAGCTTGGTGGGGAGGTCCGCGCAGTACTTC CASSLVGRSAQYF
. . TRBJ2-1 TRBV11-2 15 TGTGCCAGCAGCTTAGAACGGAGCTCCTACAATGAGCAGTTCTTC CASSLERSSYNEQFF
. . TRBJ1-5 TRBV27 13 TGTGCCAGCTCGATAGGGGGTAATCAGCCCCAGCATTTT CASSIGGNQPQHF
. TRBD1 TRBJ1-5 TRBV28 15 TGTGCCAGCAGCCGCCCGGACAGGCTCTATCAGCCCCAGCATTTT CASSRPDRLYQPQHF
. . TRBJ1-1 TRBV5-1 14 TGCGCCAGCAGCTTGAGGTCCACAGGGACTGAAGCTTTCTTT CASSLRSTGTEAFF
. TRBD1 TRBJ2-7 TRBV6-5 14 TGTGCCAGCAGACCATCGGACAGGGACCACGAGCAGTACTTC CASRPSDRDHEQYF
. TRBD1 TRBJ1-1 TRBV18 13 TGTGCCAGCTCCGGACAGGGCGACACTGAAGCTTTCTTT CASSGQGDTEAFF
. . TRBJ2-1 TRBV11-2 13 TGTGCCAGCAGCCACGGCTCCTACAATGAGCAGTTCTTC CASSHGSYNEQFF
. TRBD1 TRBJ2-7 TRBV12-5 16 TGTGCTAGTGGTTTGGGACAGGGTCAGCGGTTCCACGAGCAGTACTTC CASGLGQGQRFHEQYF
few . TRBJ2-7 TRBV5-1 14 TGCGCCAGCAGCCGCGCGAGGAGCTCCTACGAGCAGTACTTC CASSRARSSYEQYF
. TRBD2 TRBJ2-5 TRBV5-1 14 TGCGCCAGCAGCTTAGAGGTAGCGGGCGAGACCCAGTACTTC CASSLEVAGETQYF
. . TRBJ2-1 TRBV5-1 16 TGCGCCAGCAGCTTGACCGCCCCGGCGGCCTACAATGAGCAGTTCTTC CASSLTAPAAYNEQFF
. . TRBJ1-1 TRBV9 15 TGTGCCAGCAGCACCCGCGGGGGGGCTGGGACTGAAGCTTTCTTT CASSTRGGAGTEAFF
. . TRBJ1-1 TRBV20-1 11 TGCAGTGCTGGACAGCCCAATGAAGCTTTCTTT CSAGQPNEAFF
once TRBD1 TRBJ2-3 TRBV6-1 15 TGTGCCAGCAGAACGGACAGGGGGCGGTGGAATACGCAGTATTTT CASRTDRGRWNTQYF
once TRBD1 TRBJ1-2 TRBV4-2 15 TGTGCCAGCAGCCAAGGGGACAGGGGGAACTATGGCTACACCTTC CASSQGDRGNYGYTF
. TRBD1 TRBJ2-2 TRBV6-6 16 TGTGCCAGCAGTTTCCCGACAGGGCGTAACACCGGGGAGCTGTTTTTT CASSFPTGRNTGELFF
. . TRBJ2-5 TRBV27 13 TGTGCCAGCAGTTTCGGGTCACAAGAGACCCAGTACTTC CASSFGSQETQYF
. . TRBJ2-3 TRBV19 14 TGTGCCAGTACTAAGGGACACCACAAGGATACGCAGTATTTT CASTKGHHKDTQYF
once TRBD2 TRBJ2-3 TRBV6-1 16 TGTGCCAGCAGTGACCCCAGCGGGGGCGGGACAGATACGCAGTATTTT CASSDPSGGGTDTQYF
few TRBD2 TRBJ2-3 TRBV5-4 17 TGTGCCAGCAGCTTGGGTGGACTAGCGGGGACCACAGATACGCAGTATTTT CASSLGGLAGTTDTQYF
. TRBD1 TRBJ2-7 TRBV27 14 TGTGCCAGCAGTTTGGGGCAGGGGGCTTACGAGCAGTACTTC CASSLGQGAYEQYF
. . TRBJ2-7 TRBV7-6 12 TGTGCCAGCAGCTTAAATGAGAACGAGCAGTACTTC CASSLNENEQYF
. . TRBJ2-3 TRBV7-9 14 TGTGCCAGCAGCGAGCTAATTGTGTGGGATACGCAGTATTTT CASSELIVWDTQYF
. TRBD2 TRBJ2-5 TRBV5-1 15 TGCGCCAGCAGCTCAGGACTAGCGGGGCGAGAGACCCAGTACTTC CASSSGLAGRETQYF
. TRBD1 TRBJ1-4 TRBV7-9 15 TGTGCCAGCAGCTCCCGACAGGGGGTGGACGAAAAACTGTTTTTT CASSSRQGVDEKLFF
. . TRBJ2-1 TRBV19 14 TGTGCCACTCTTCCAAGGGGGGGGGTGGATGAGCAGTTCTTC CATLPRGGVDEQFF
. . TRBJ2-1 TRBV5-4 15 TGTGCCAGCAGCTTGGATACAGGCTCCTACAATGAGCAGTTCTTC CASSLDTGSYNEQFF
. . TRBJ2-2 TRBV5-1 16 TGCGCCAGCAGCCAGGGTCTCCCAGGGGACACCGGGGAGCTGTTTTTT CASSQGLPGDTGELFF
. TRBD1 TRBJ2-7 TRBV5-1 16 TGCGCCAGCAGCTTGGATTTGGGGACAGAGAGCTACGAGCAGTACTTC CASSLDLGTESYEQYF
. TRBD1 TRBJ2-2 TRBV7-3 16 TGTTCCAGCAGTCGGACCGGGACAGGGGTGTTCGGGGAGCTGTTTTTT CSSSRTGTGVFGELFF
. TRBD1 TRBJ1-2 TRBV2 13 TGTGCCAGAAAGGACAGGGGGCTCTATGGCTACACCTTC CARKDRGLYGYTF
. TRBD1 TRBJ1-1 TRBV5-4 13 TGTGCCAGCAGCCCGGACAGGGGGCGCTCAGCTTTCTTT CASSPDRGRSAFF
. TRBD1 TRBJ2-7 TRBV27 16 TGTGCCAGCAGTGGCCGATCAGGGGGCAGGTCCTACGAGCAGTACTTC CASSGRSGGRSYEQYF
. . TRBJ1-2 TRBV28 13 TGTGCCAGCAAGGAGGGCGCCAACTATGGCTACACCTTC CASKEGANYGYTF
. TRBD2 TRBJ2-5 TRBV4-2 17 TGTGCCAGCAGCCCCGGACTAGCGGGGGAGTATCAAGAGACCCAGTACTTC CASSPGLAGEYQETQYF
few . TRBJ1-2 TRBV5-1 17 TGCGCCAGCAGCTTGGGCGTGTGGACAGTATCTGACTATGGCTACACCTTC CASSLGVWTVSDYGYTF
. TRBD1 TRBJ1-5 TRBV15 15 TGTGCCACCAGCGGGTTCGACAGGGGAAATCAGCCCCAGCATTTT CATSGFDRGNQPQHF
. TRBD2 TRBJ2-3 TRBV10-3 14 TGTGCCATCAGTGGCGGGGGAGACACAGATACGCAGTATTTT CAISGGGDTDTQYF
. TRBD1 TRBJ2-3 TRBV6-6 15 TGTGCCAGCAGTTACGGACAGGGTGAGGGGGATACGCAGTATTTT CASSYGQGEGDTQYF
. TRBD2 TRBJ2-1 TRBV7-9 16 TGTGCCAGCAGGTATACTAGCGGGGGGGCCCAATATGAGCAGTTCTTC CASRYTSGGAQYEQFF
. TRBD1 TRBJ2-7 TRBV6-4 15 TGTGCCAGCAGGATACAGGGGGCGAGGGTTTGGGAGCAGTACTTC CASRIQGARVWEQYF
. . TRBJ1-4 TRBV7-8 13 TGTGCCAGCAGCTTAGGGCTGGATGAAAAACTGTTTTTT CASSLGLDEKLFF
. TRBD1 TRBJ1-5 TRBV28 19 TGTGCCAGCAGCCTCACATCCGGGACAGGGACTAGTAGCAATCAGCCCCAGCATTTT CASSLTSGTGTSSNQPQHF
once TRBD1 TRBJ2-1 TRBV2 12 TGTGCCAGCAGTTACAGGGGAGATGAGCAGTTCTTC CASSYRGDEQFF
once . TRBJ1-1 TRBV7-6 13 TGTGCCAGCACCGACACTGGGAACACTGAAGCTTTCTTT CASTDTGNTEAFF
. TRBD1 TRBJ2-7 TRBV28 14 TGTGCCAGCAGTTGGACAGGGAACACCTACGAGCAGTACTTC CASSWTGNTYEQYF
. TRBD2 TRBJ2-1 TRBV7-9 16 TGTGCCAGCAGCTTAGCGGGACGGGGGGGCTACAATGAGCAGTTCTTC CASSLAGRGGYNEQFF
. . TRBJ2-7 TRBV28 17 TGTGCCAGCTATGGAGCCTTCCAGGGTCCCGTACCCTACGAGCAGTACTTC CASYGAFQGPVPYEQYF
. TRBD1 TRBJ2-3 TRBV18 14 TGTGCCAGCTCACCACGGGACAGAGTGGATACGCAGTATTTT CASSPRDRVDTQYF
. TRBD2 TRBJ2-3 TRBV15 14 TGTGCCACCAGCCAGCGGGGGGACACAGATACGCAGTATTTT CATSQRGDTDTQYF
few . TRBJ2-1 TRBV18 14 TGTGCCAGCTCACGTTCAGGGGCTAACAATGAGCAGTTCTTC CASSRSGANNEQFF
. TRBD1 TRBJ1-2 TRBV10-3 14 TGTGCCATCAGTGGACAGGGCCGAGACTATGGCTACACCTTC CAISGQGRDYGYTF
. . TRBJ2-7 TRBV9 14 TGTGCCAGCAGCGTAGGTGGCGGTACCTACGAGCAGTACTTC CASSVGGGTYEQYF
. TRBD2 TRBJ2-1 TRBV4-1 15 TGCGCCAGCAGCCAAGTACTAGCGGGGGGGGATGAGCAGTTCTTC CASSQVLAGGDEQFF